The sequence of this T cell receptor beta chain was determined in a study of vaccination effects on CD4 cells after COVID-19. Overall study context: It was a median of 72 days after the second dose that post-vaccine samples were obtained. Whole-study results and caveats: The study had few convalescent patients and no early post-infection timepoints.

This clone is a singleton in its sample. Its antigen is still unknown. Trimming removed 5 bases from V and 7 bases from J, with 12 bases in between. CDR1 and CDR2 (germline): SNHLY, FYNNEI. The CDR3 runs 13 residues. Expansion of antigen-specific CD4+ T cells with viral peptide pools was carried out by the ViraFEST assay before sequencing. Culture proceeded for roughly ten days, and CD4+ T cells were then isolated. All participants had two doses of either the BNT162b2 or mRNA-1273 vaccine. IL-2 at 10 IU/ml and peptides at 8 to 10 ug/ml were added to cultured PBMC, more than 1.5 million per well. Sequencing used immunoSEQ multiplex PCR; TCRdb keeps in-frame clones, though not all of them. Among tens of thousands of clones, approximately 79% were seen once, and the ten largest hold 9.1%.

Sequenced here: CD4+ T cells from PBMCs cultured with HCoV-229E spike peptides, sampled after COVID-19 vaccination. The receptor was isolated from a human donor who received a COVID-19 vaccine. The rearrangement uses TRBV2 and TRBJ1-5, with a tentative D call TRBD1 (6 bases). DNA for the CDR3: TGTGCCAGCAGTCCAGGGGCAGGCCAGCCCCAGCATTTT. It encodes CASSPGAGQPQHF.